The source of this T cell receptor beta chain is a study of metastatic and nonmetastatic thyroid tumors. About the study: Repertoire comparisons spanned blood and tumor or nodule tissue from malignant and benign thyroid patients. Points from the study as a whole: When malignant thyroid tumors were compared with benign nodules, TCR beta diversity was reportedly significantly higher in the malignant tumors. This held in both blood and tumor samples.

Not a single patient had been given any form of treatment at any point before undergoing thyroid surgery. By sample fraction, this clone is medium-sized (0.01 to 0.1%). Antigen unknown. Original data processing: The study's classifier, a distant-metastasis tool for papillary thyroid cancer, was built using CDR3 differences across clinicopathological groups. TCRdb re-clonotyped the PCR reads through MiXCR. V and J calls and clone size were set by TCRdb, not the authors. The sample shows approximately 38,000 clones, roughly 28% of them seen only once. The junction had 1 base not matched to a gene; V was cut back by 1 base and J by 4 bases. Germline V lookup: CDR1 MNHNS, CDR2 SASEGT. This CDR3 region has 14 residues.

Input material: blood. The chain recombines TRBV6-1 with TRBJ2-3, with 8 positions matching TRBD1. The clonotype originates from a male donor with papillary thyroid cancer or a benign thyroid nodule (not recorded which). Some clones in this sample may be carry-over from other donors' samples. The chain's CDR3 is CASSEGQGPDTQYF. Here the CDR3 DNA reads TGTGCCAGCAGTGAAGGACAGGGGCCAGATACGCAGTATTTT.